This TCR beta chain came from a study of T-cell memory formation after mild COVID-19. The overall study: There were largely donor-specific TCR clusters.

Constant-segment primers served in 5'RACE that generated TCR alpha and TCR beta cDNA libraries bearing sample barcodes and UMIs. TCRdb processed the 5' RACE reads anew with MiXCR; each CDR3 protein has one entry. The table includes under 350,000 distinct CDR3 sequences, 15% to 20% detected once. A remark on this clonotype: What it recognizes is unknown.

Study-wide findings and caveats: In pre-infection memory, a portion of responding clones appeared, which suggested that cross-reactive memory joined. CD4/CD8 balance characterized clones contracting day 15 to 85, and CD4+ skew characterized later expanders.

The V end lost 2 bases, the J end lost 5 bases, and 10 bases lay between the germline ends. CDR1 and CDR2 from the germline V gene are MNHEY and SMNVEV (reference sequence). The CDR3 spans 15 residues. The sequence came from a man between 18 and 29 years old who had mild COVID-19 (a few samples of this study predate the infection). Cell type and time point are not known. The chain joins TRBV27 to TRBJ1-6; a weak D match, TRBD1 (6 bases). The specimen was PBMCs or a T cell subset sorted from them (not recorded which). This CDR3 reads CASSLIWTDNSPLHF. The CDR3 DNA reads as TGTGCCAGCAGTTTAATCTGGACAGATAATTCACCCCTCCACTTT.